This T cell receptor beta chain was retrieved from a study of T cells in tuberculosis. Overall study: T cells were selected with CD1B tetramers loaded with glucose monomycolate.

After thawing and overnight rest, PBMC were stained with GMM-loaded CD1B tetramer, viability dye and anti-CD3 for sorting. The lipid loaded on the CD1B tetramers was C32 glucose monomycolate from Rhodococcus equi. CD14-expressing monocytes were removed from PBMC before cryopreservation and sorting. Tetramer-negative cells, around 92,000 per donor, were also sorted. Data came from immunoSEQ multiplex PCR; TCRdb stores just in-frame clones and leaves some out. The sample lists about 58,000 clones, roughly 90% occurring once. Germline V gene lookup returns CDR1 LNHNV and CDR2 YYDKDF (reference sequence). This CDR3 contains 14 residues. Between the trimmed V and J ends, which lost 0 bases and 8 bases, there was a span of 13 bases.

The rearrangement links TRBV15 to TRBJ1-2; D may be TRBD1 (6 bases). The sequenced sample was CD1b-GMM tetramer-negative cells sorted from PBMCs. The receptor comes from an adult woman with latent tuberculosis. The CDR3 here is CATSRDRGYEGYTF. The CDR3 DNA reads TGTGCCACCAGCAGAGACAGGGGCTACGAGGGCTACACCTTC. Filled out from reference TRBV15 and TRBJ1-2, the complete variable domain reads DAMVIQNPRYQVTQFGKPVTLSCSQTLNHNVMYWYQQKSSQAPKLLFHYYDKDFNNEADTPDNFQSRRPNTSFCFLDIRSPGLGDTAMYLCATSRDRGYEGYTFGSGTRLTVV.